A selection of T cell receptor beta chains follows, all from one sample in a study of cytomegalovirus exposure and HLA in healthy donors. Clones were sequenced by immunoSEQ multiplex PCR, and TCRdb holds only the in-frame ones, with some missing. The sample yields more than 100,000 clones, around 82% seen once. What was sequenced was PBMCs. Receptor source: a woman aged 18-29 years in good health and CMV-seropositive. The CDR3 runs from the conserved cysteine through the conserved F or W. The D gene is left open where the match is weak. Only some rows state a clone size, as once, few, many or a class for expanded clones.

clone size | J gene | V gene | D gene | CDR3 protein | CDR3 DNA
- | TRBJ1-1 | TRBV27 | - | CASSLLGPVREAFF | TGTGCCAGCAGTTTACTGGGGCCGGTAAGGGAAGCTTTCTTT
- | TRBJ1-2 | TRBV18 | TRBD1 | CASSPPLPTGDGEGGYTF | TGTGCCAGCTCACCACCACTGCCGACAGGGGACGGTGAGGGAGGCTACACCTTC
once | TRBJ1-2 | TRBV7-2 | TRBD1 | CASSQAGGYGYTF | TGTGCCAGCAGCCAAGCAGGGGGCTATGGCTACACCTTC
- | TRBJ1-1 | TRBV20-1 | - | CSASRQPEAFF | TGCAGTGCCTCCAGACAGCCTGAAGCTTTCTTT
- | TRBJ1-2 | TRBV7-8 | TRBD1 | CASSFGGQGGAYGYTF | TGTGCCAGCAGCTTTGGGGGACAGGGAGGCGCTTATGGCTACACCTTC
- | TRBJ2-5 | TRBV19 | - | CASSSFRDILETQYF | TGTGCCAGTAGTAGTTTCCGGGACATTTTAGAGACCCAGTACTTC
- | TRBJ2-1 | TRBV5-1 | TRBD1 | CASSLWGDRDNEQFF | TGCGCCAGCAGCTTGTGGGGGGACAGGGACAATGAGCAGTTCTTC
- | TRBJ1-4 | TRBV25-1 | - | CASSTRGMANEKLFF | TGTGCCAGCAGCACAAGGGGGATGGCTAATGAAAAACTGTTTTTT
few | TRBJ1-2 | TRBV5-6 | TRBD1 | CASSLTGGNFGYTF | TGTGCCAGCAGCTTGACAGGGGGCAATTTTGGCTACACCTTC
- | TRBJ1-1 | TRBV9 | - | CASSALGTMNTEAFF | TGTGCCAGCAGCGCCCTAGGGACTATGAACACTGAAGCTTTCTTT
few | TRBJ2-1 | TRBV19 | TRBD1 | CATWTGLYGEQFF | TGTGCCACCTGGACAGGGCTCTACGGTGAGCAGTTCTTC
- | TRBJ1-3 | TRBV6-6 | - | CATAAGYYTIYF | TGTGCCACCGCGGCAGGGTACTACACCATATATTTT
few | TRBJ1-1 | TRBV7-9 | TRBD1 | CASSFPTGGNTEAFF | TGTGCCAGCAGCTTTCCGACAGGGGGCAACACTGAAGCTTTCTTT
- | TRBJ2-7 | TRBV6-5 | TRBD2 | CASTNRGEQYF | TGTGCCAGCACTAACCGGGGGGAACAGTACTTC
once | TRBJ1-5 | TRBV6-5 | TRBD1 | CASADRVRNQPQHF | TGTGCCAGCGCCGACAGGGTTCGGAATCAGCCCCAGCATTTT
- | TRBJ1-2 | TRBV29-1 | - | CSVEDQGNYGYTF | TGCAGCGTTGAAGATCAGGGAAACTATGGCTACACCTTC
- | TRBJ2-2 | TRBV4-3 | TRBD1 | CASSQTRQGSGELFF | TGCGCCAGCAGCCAAACCCGACAGGGGAGCGGGGAGCTGTTTTTT
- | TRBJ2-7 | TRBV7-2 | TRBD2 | CASSLLTPAGLVAYEQYF | TGTGCCAGCAGCTTACTGACCCCCGCGGGACTAGTAGCTTACGAGCAGTACTTC
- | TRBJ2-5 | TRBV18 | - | CASSPRVGGQETQYF | TGTGCCAGCTCGCCCAGGGTAGGAGGGCAAGAGACCCAGTACTTC
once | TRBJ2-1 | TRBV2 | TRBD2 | CASRTSGYSRNEQFF | TGTGCCAGCAGGACTAGCGGGTATTCAAGGAATGAGCAGTTCTTC
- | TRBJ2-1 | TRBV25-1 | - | CASTGTTDSSYNEQFF | TGTGCCAGCACCGGAACGACAGACAGCTCCTACAATGAGCAGTTCTTC
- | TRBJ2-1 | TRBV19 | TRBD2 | CASSPGTSGSDEQFF | TGTGCCAGTAGTCCCGGGACTAGCGGGAGTGATGAGCAGTTCTTC
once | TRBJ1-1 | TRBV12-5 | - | CASGVVGGGLGEAFF | TGTGCTAGTGGTGTGGTAGGTGGTGGGCTCGGTGAAGCTTTCTTT
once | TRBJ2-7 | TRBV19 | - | CASGLLYEQYF | TGTGCCTCGGGTCTTCTCTACGAGCAGTACTTC
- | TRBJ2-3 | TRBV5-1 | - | CASLRGGSTDTQYF | TGCGCCAGCCTCAGGGGAGGGAGCACAGATACGCAGTATTTT
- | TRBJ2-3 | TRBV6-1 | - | CASSRGVGTDTQYF | TGTGCCAGCAGTCGCGGGGTAGGCACAGATACGCAGTATTTT
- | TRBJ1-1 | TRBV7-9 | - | CASIRGAGDTEAFF | TGTGCCAGCATCCGGGGGGCTGGCGACACTGAAGCTTTCTTT
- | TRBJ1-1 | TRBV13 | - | CASTQEDTEAFF | TGTGCCAGCACGCAGGAGGACACTGAAGCTTTCTTT
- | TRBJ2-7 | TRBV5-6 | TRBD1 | CASSLGAGGSYEQYF | TGTGCCAGCAGCTTGGGTGCAGGGGGATCTTACGAGCAGTACTTC
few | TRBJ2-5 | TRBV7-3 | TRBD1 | CASSLTGGTGETQYF | TGTGCCAGCAGCTTAACGGGGGGGACAGGGGAGACCCAGTACTTC
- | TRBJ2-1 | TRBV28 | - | CASNQRSSYNEQFF | TGTGCCAGCAATCAGCGGTCCTCCTACAATGAGCAGTTCTTC
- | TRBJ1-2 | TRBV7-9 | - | CASSLGSLDYGYTF | TGTGCCAGCAGCTTAGGTTCCCTAGACTATGGCTACACCTTC
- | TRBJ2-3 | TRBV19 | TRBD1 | CASSRDRHTQYF | TGTGCCAGTAGTAGGGACAGGCATACGCAGTATTTT
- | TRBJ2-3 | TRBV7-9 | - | CASSPIRGGISTDTQYF | TGTGCCAGCAGCCCGATCAGGGGTGGTATCTCCACAGATACGCAGTATTTT
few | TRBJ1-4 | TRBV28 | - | CASSVTGLVNEKLFF | TGTGCCAGCAGTGTTACAGGGCTGGTTAATGAAAAACTGTTTTTT
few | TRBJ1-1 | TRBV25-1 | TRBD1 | CASSDHRGGTEAFF | TGTGCCAGCAGTGATCACAGGGGGGGCACTGAAGCTTTCTTT
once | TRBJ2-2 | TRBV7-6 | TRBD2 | CASSLARSGRLSGELFF | TGTGCCAGCAGCTTGGCCCGTAGCGGGAGGCTCTCCGGGGAGCTGTTTTTT
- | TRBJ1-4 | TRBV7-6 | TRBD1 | CASSSTGGGGNEKLFF | TGTGCCAGCAGCTCGACAGGGGGTGGGGGGAATGAAAAACTGTTTTTT
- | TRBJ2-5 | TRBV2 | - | CASSSSSTEPRKTQYF | TGTGCCAGCAGTTCCTCAAGTACTGAACCTCGTAAGACCCAGTACTTC
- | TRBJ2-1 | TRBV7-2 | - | CASSSTANSYNEQFF | TGTGCCAGCAGCTCGACTGCTAACTCCTACAATGAGCAGTTCTTC
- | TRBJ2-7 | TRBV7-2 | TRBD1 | CASSTVRAGGGEQYF | TGTGCCAGCAGCACAGTTCGGGCAGGGGGCGGGGAGCAGTACTTC